These 25 T cell receptor beta chains were sequenced from one sample in a study of blood T cell repertoires in COVID-19. The table came from immunoSEQ multiplex PCR; TCRdb's copy has only in-frame clones and leaves some out. The data show hundreds of thousands of clones, less than 90% seen once. The sequencing input was peripheral blood. Receptors originate from a man in his forties with acute or convalescent COVID-19.

Only a few counts were recorded for this clone. This sample includes further DNA sequences coding for the same CDR3. The rearrangement uses TRBV19 and TRBJ2-7; 9 nucleotides line up with TRBD2. Germline V gives CDR1 LNHDA, CDR2 SQIVND (reference sequence). The CDR3 is made up of 15 amino acids. Losses at the gene ends were 2 bases for V and 4 bases for J; bases not matched to a gene: 6. CDR3 amino acids: CASSIQAGGRYEQYF. The CDR3 bases are TGTGCCAGTAGTATACAAGCGGGGGGCCGGTACGAGCAGTACTTC.

This clone is a singleton in its sample. This sequence joins TRBV7-3 and TRBJ2-3; TRBD2 matches 10 bases. From germline, CDR1 is SGHTA and CDR2 FQGTGA. The CDR3 spans 15 residues. V trimming: 5 bases; J trimming: 3 bases; junction bases outside the gene matches: 5. For the CDR3, the DNA is TGTGCCAGCAGCCGTTCTAGCGGGAGAACAGATACGCAGTATTTT. Encoded protein: CASSRSSGRTDTQYF.

Only one count was recorded for this clone. The chain combines TRBV27 with TRBJ2-7; D is unclear. Trimming cost V 6 bases and J 6 bases, with 15 bases left between them. The CDR3 runs 13 residues. Germline V gene data show CDR1 as MNHEY and CDR2 as SMNVEV (reference sequence). CDR3 in amino acids: CASSMKPSGEQYF. Here the CDR3 DNA reads TGTGCCAGCAGCATGAAACCTTCGGGCGAGCAGTACTTC.

This sequence joins TRBV5-1 and TRBJ1-5; 12 bases fit TRBD1. Germline V gene sequence: CDR1 SGHRS, CDR2 YFSETQ. The CDR3 is 15 amino acids. The V segment lost 3 bases and the J segment 6 bases; nucleotides outside the gene matches: 4. CDR3 sequence: CASSSGQGAGQPQHF. The CDR3 coding sequence is TGCGCCAGCAGCTCGGGACAGGGGGCGGGTCAGCCCCAGCATTTT.

This rearrangement joins TRBV23-1 to TRBJ2-7; a weak D match, TRBD2 (5 bases). TRBV23-1 is identified as an open reading frame with a role that is uncertain. The CDR3 covers 18 residues. V was pared by 2 bases and J by 3 bases, with 23 bases between. The DNA for the CDR3 is TGCGCCAGCAGTCAAGAGGATGGGCCCCGGGGTTTGGGCTACGAGCAGTACTTC. Protein sequence: CASSQEDGPRGLGYEQYF.

This sequence joins TRBV7-9 and TRBJ1-6, with D possibly TRBD1 on 6 matching bases. The V gene lost 1 base and the J gene lost 10 bases, with 17 bases spanning the gap. Germline V gene data show CDR1 as SEHNR and CDR2 as FQNEAQ (reference sequence). The CDR3 is made up of 16 amino acids. The DNA of the CDR3 is TGTGCCAGCAGCTTAGAACTTCGACAGGTTGCCTCACCCCTCCACTTT. It codes for CASSLELRQVASPLHF.

CDR3 residues: CASSPFRDRAAGELFF. The CDR3 DNA reads as TGTGCCAGCTCACCATTCCGGGACAGGGCCGCCGGGGAGCTGTTTTTT. The chain carries TRBV18 and TRBJ2-2; 9 bases align to TRBD1. Germline V gene data show CDR1 as KGHSH and CDR2 as LQKENI. This CDR3 is 16 amino acids long. With 2 bases clipped from V and 6 bases from J, the junction kept 7 bases outside the gene matches.

V is TRBV5-1 and J is TRBJ2-7, with 7 nucleotides matching TRBD1. The trim removed 0 bases at V and 3 bases at J, leaving 3 bases unmatched. The CDR3 runs to 14 residues. Germline values: CDR1 SGHRS, CDR2 YFSETQ. In DNA, the CDR3 is TGCGCCAGCAGCTTGGAACCAGGGGGCTACGAGCAGTACTTC. Protein product: CASSLEPGGYEQYF.

The chain links TRBV18 to TRBJ2-3; tentative D call: TRBD1 (5 bases). The V gene's germline CDR1 is KGHSH and CDR2 LQKENI. The CDR3 is 15 amino acids. V was shortened by 4 bases and J by 0 bases, with 11 bases between the two germline ends. In DNA form, the CDR3 reads TGTGCCAGCTCACGGGAAGGGGTTAGCACAGATACGCAGTATTTT. Protein sequence: CASSREGVSTDTQYF. The full variable domain, completed using reference TRBV18 and TRBJ2-3, is NAGVMQNPRHLVRRRGQEARLRCSPMKGHSHVYWYRQLPEEGLKFMVYLQKENIIDESGMPKERFSAEFPKEGPSILRIQQVVRGDSAAYFCASSREGVSTDTQYFGPGTRLTVL.

The chain carries TRBV29-1 and TRBJ2-7; tentatively, D is TRBD1 (6 bases). The CDR3 extends over 12 amino acids. Looked up from germline, CDR1 is SQVTM and CDR2 is ANQGSEA. The V gene lost 3 bases and the J gene lost 6 bases, with 12 bases spanning the gap. CDR3 nucleotides: TGCAGCGTTGACACAGGGTATTCCGAGCAGTACTTC. It encodes CSVDTGYSEQYF.

The J gene is TRBJ2-7, the V gene TRBV4-2; maybe TRBD1 (5 bases). This CDR3 spans 18 amino acids. CDR1 is LGHNA and CDR2 is YNFKEQ in the germline V gene. V was trimmed by 1 base and J by 3 bases, leaving 22 bases between them. The CDR3 DNA reads as TGTGCCAGCAGCCAAGGTAGCCAGTGGGGCGCAGGTCGCTACGAGCAGTACTTC. Translated, it gives CASSQGSQWGAGRYEQYF.

The gene calls are TRBV7-9 and TRBJ1-5; D is possibly TRBD1 (5 bases). The CDR3 totals 12 residues. Germline V CDR1 and CDR2: SEHNR, FQNEAQ (reference sequence). V was cut by 5 bases and J by 5 bases, with 7 bases left in between. The CDR3 reads CASSGGYQPQHF. The CDR3 coding sequence is TGTGCCAGCAGCGGGGGGTATCAGCCCCAGCATTTT.

V usage is TRBV6-1 and J usage is TRBJ1-1, with D unclear. The V gene lost 1 base and the J gene lost 5 bases, with 11 bases spanning the gap. The germline gives CDR1 MNHNS, CDR2 SASEGT. CDR3 length: 14 amino acids. The CDR3 DNA reads TGTGCCAGCAGTGAAGGGAGGTTGAGTACTGAAGCTTTCTTT. It translates to CASSEGRLSTEAFF.

The chain links TRBV18 to TRBJ2-1, with 11 nucleotides matching TRBD2. With V trimmed by 6 bases and J by 11 bases, 9 bases remained unmatched. The germline CDR1 and CDR2 sequences are KGHSH and LQKENI. This CDR3 has 14 amino acids. The CDR3 region has the DNA TGTGCCAGCTCCCCCGGGACTAGCGGCCGAAAGCAGTTCTTC. It encodes CASSPGTSGRKQFF.

Worth noting for this clone: This may come from a read error, since a much larger clone is one base off. V usage is TRBV5-1 and J usage is TRBJ1-1; D ambiguous. V lost 6 bases and J lost 10, with 13 bases in between. This CDR3 has 11 residues. Germline CDR1 SGHRS, CDR2 YFSETQ. For the CDR3, the DNA is TGCGCCAGCAACTATGAATCCAGAGCTTTCTTT. Protein product: CASNYESRAFF.

The V gene is TRBV28, the J gene TRBJ2-5; no reliable D call. Trimming took 6 bases from V and 14 from J, leaving 16 bases between them. CDR1 and CDR2 from the germline V gene are MDHEN and SYDVKM. CDR3 length: 11 amino acids. The CDR3 here is CASRGRIRIYF. CDR3 bases: TGTGCCAGCAGGGGCCGGATTCGAATTTACTTC.

The chain has TRBV29-1 and TRBJ1-2, with no clear D. The length of the CDR3 is 13 residues. Germline lookup yields CDR1 SQVTM and CDR2 ANQGSEA. The ends were cut back, 6 bases at V and 3 bases at J, with 14 bases in the middle. The CDR3 DNA follows: TGCAGCGTATATCCGGGTCGTTACTATGGCTACACCTTC. The encoded protein is CSVYPGRYYGYTF.

The chain recombines TRBV5-1 with TRBJ2-2; D ambiguous. V lost 4 bases and J 0 bases, leaving 13 bases between the germline ends. Germline V gives CDR1 SGHRS, CDR2 YFSETQ. The CDR3 covers 16 residues. Written as DNA, the CDR3 is TGCGCCAGCAGCGGGCTCTCCTTCGCGAACACCGGGGAGCTGTTTTTT. Amino acids: CASSGLSFANTGELFF.

This chain joins TRBV3-1 (or the pseudogene TRBV3-2) and TRBJ2-1; 8 bases agree with TRBD1. Per germline, CDR1 LGHDT and CDR2 YNNKEL (reference sequence). Trimming removed 1 base from V and 2 bases from J; junction bases left unmatched: 1. The CDR3 is 15 amino acids. CDR3 sequence: CASSQGTGPYNEQFF. The CDR3 region has the DNA TGTGCCAGCAGCCAAGGGACAGGGCCCTACAATGAGCAGTTCTTC.

The J gene is TRBJ2-3, the V gene TRBV24-1; D uncertain. CDR1 KGHDR and CDR2 SFDVKD come from the germline V gene. This CDR3 is 14 amino acids long. The V and J ends lost 8 bases and 2 bases respectively, with 13 bases between them. CDR3 coding DNA: TGTGCCACCACCCCAGGTTCTTCCACAGATACGCAGTATTTT. Translated: CATTPGSSTDTQYF.

This sequence joins TRBV5-4 and TRBJ2-5, with 9 bases lining up with TRBD1. Losses at the gene ends were 0 bases for V and 4 bases for J; bases not matched to a gene: 1. The CDR3 is 14 residues long. The germline V gene encodes CDR1 SGHNT and CDR2 YYREEE (reference sequence). CDR3 residues: CASSLDRGRETQYF. In DNA form, the CDR3 reads TGTGCCAGCAGCTTGGACAGGGGGCGAGAGACCCAGTACTTC. The full variable domain, with the rest looked up from reference TRBV5-4 and TRBJ2-5, is ETGVTQSPTHLIKTRGQQVTLRCSSQSGHNTVSWYQQALGQGPQFIFQYYREEENGRGNFPPRFSGLQFPNYSSELNVNALELDDSALYLCASSLDRGRETQYFGPGTRLLVL.

The J gene is TRBJ1-1, the V gene TRBV6-2 or TRBV6-3; TRBD1 matches at 9 bases. The J segment lost 4 bases and the V segment lost 2 bases, leaving 2 bases of the junction unmatched. This CDR3 has 14 residues. Looked up from germline, CDR1 is MNHEY and CDR2 is SVGEGT. CDR3 coding DNA: TGTGCCAGCAGTTACGTGACAGGGGGCACTGAAGCTTTCTTT. This translates into CASSYVTGGTEAFF.

A single count supports this clone. The rearrangement joins TRBV18 to TRBJ2-1; tentative D call: TRBD1 (6 bases). CDR3 length: 13 residues. V lost 2 bases, J lost 9 bases, and 11 bases lay in between. Germline CDR1 is KGHSH and CDR2 is LQKENI. CDR3 loop: CASSPNRAGEQFF. The CDR3 nucleotides read TGTGCCAGCTCACCAAACAGGGCGGGTGAGCAGTTCTTC. The full variable domain, with the rest looked up from reference TRBV18 and TRBJ2-1, is NAGVMQNPRHLVRRRGQEARLRCSPMKGHSHVYWYRQLPEEGLKFMVYLQKENIIDESGMPKERFSAEFPKEGPSILRIQQVVRGDSAAYFCASSPNRAGEQFFGPGTRLTVL.

This chain connects TRBV6-5 to TRBJ2-2; 10 positions match TRBD1. Unmatched junction bases numbered 5, after V lost 7 bases and J lost 3 bases. Germline-derived CDR1 and CDR2 are MNHEY and SVGAGI. This CDR3 contains 15 residues. CDR3 nucleotides: TGTGCCAGCACCAGGGACAGGGGACACACCGGGGAGCTGTTTTTT. As protein: CASTRDRGHTGELFF.

The J gene is TRBJ1-5, the V gene TRBV27; D call uncertain. V was clipped by 2 bases and J by 2 bases, with 7 bases between them. Germline CDR1 is MNHEY and CDR2 is SMNVEV (reference sequence). The length of the CDR3 is 14 residues. The CDR3 region is CASSLNAGNQPQHF. The CDR3 DNA reads TGTGCCAGCAGTTTAAACGCAGGCAATCAGCCCCAGCATTTT.